This T cell receptor (beta chain) appears in the sequencing data of a study of human T cells and chemical hapten exposure. Turning to the study itself: Diphenylcyclopropenone was applied weekly to patients' scalps across the roughly 25-week study.

TCRdb re-derived calls from the RACE reads in MiXCR, one entry per CDR3 protein. The sample records some 340,000 distinct CDR3 sequences, about 7% being singletons. The CDR3 spans 16 residues. Per the germline V gene, CDR1 is LGHNT and CDR2 is FRNRAP. V lost 6 bases and J 0 bases, leaving 17 bases between the germline ends. Time point defined: patch test 1, 2 weeks after DPC sensitization. Treatment specified: therapeutic diphenylcyclopropenone sensitization with weekly scalp DPC. The specimen comprised whole blood, sampled in connection with sensitization to the hapten diphenylcyclopropenone (DPC). This clonotype was sampled from a woman aged 18-29 years with alopecia areata. Some clones in this sample may be carry-over from other donors' samples. The rearrangement joins TRBV12-5 to TRBJ1-2; D call uncertain. The CDR3 loop reads CASGSSPDPSNYGYTF. As DNA, the CDR3 is TGTGCTAGTGGGTCTAGCCCAGACCCTTCTAACTATGGCTACACCTTC. The full variable domain, in which reference TRBV12-5 and TRBJ1-2 provide the parts outside the CDR3, is DARVTQTPRHKVTEMGQEVTMRCQPILGHNTVFWYRQTMMQGLELLAYFRNRAPLDDSGMPKDRFSAEMPDATLATLKIQPSEPRDSAVYFCASGSSPDPSNYGYTFGSGTRLTVV.